This T cell receptor beta chain came from a study of T cell responses to AZD1222 COVID-19 vaccine. Notes on the study in general: Spike-specific TCR breadth and depth were elevated following two AZD1222 doses. Baseline testing showed seropositivity in only six AZD1222 recipients.

Second-dose intervals of approximately 4 or approximately 12 weeks were pooled. In regard to this clone: Its antigen is unknown.

The method was immunoSEQ multiplex PCR; TCRdb's version includes in-frame clones alone and lacks a portion of them. The sample has around 150,000 clones, approximately 90% seen once. This TCR was sampled from an adult who received the AZD1222 COVID-19 vaccine. Sequences were derived from peripheral blood, sampled 28 days after the second AZD1222 dose.

CDR3 DNA: TGTGCCAGCAGCTTACGGGGCCAGGGGCGGACTGAAGCTTTCTTT. This sequence encodes CASSLRGQGRTEAFF. This chain uses TRBV7-3 with TRBJ1-1, with a weak D call TRBD1 (6 bases). The V end lost 2 bases, the J end lost 5 bases, and 15 bases lay between the germline ends. This CDR3 comprises 15 residues. Per germline, CDR1 SGHTA and CDR2 FQGTGA.